The next 20 T cell receptor beta chains were all read from a single sample in a study of T cell changes during pregnancy in multiple sclerosis. The table came from immunoSEQ multiplex PCR; TCRdb's copy has only in-frame clones and leaves some out. The sample consists of around 67,000 clones, roughly 90% of them appearing once. This material consisted of peripheral blood, taken in the first trimester of pregnancy. Every receptor here comes from a female donor with multiple sclerosis, enrolled in a pregnancy study.

This clone was observed a few times. The gene calls are TRBV28 and TRBJ2-6, with TRBD1 matching over 9 bases. Losses at the gene ends were 6 bases for V and 0 bases for J; bases not matched to a gene: 15. The germline V gene encodes CDR1 MDHEN and CDR2 SYDVKM. The CDR3 runs to 20 residues. For the CDR3, the DNA is TGTGCCAGCAGCACCCAGAAAACAGGGGGCCCGATCTCTGGGGCCAACGTCCTGACTTTC. Protein product: CASSTQKTGGPISGANVLTF.

The rearrangement links TRBV10-3 to TRBJ2-1; perhaps TRBD1 as D (5 bases). The CDR3 extends over 14 amino acids. Deletions cut 3 bases from V and 4 bases from J, with 10 bases between. In germline, CDR1 is ENHRY, CDR2 SYGVKD. CDR3 in DNA: TGTGCCATCAGTGACAGGGATAGATACAATGAGCAGTTCTTC. It translates to CAISDRDRYNEQFF.

This clone appeared once. The rearrangement links TRBV18 to TRBJ1-4, with 9 bases aligning to TRBD1. This CDR3 is 15 amino acids long. V was clipped by 3 bases and J by 5 bases; unmatched bases: 4. Germline values: CDR1 KGHSH, CDR2 LQKENI. The CDR3 bases are TGTGCCAGCTCACCTCCGACAGGGGGGAATGAAAAACTGTTTTTT. Amino acid sequence: CASSPPTGGNEKLFF.

The chain has TRBV30 and TRBJ1-6; TRBD1 aligns across 8 bases. The V gene's germline CDR1 is GTSNPN and CDR2 SVGIG (reference sequence). The CDR3 runs 13 residues. V dropped 8 bases and J dropped 7; count of bases not matched to a gene: 7. The CDR3 region is CARKGQENSPLHF. CDR3 coding DNA: TGTGCCCGTAAGGGACAGGAGAATTCACCCCTCCACTTT.

The genes are TRBV11-3 and TRBJ2-7; 9 nucleotides agree with TRBD1. CDR3 length equals 15 residues. CDR1 and CDR2 from the germline V gene are SGHNT and YENEEA. V was pared by 2 bases and J by 2 bases, with 4 bases of the junction left unmatched. CDR3 bases: TGTGCCAGCAGCTTACCCGGGACAGGGCCCTACGAGCAGTACTTC. Amino acid sequence: CASSLPGTGPYEQYF. Based on the CDR3 plus reference TRBV11-3 and TRBJ2-7, the full variable domain is EAGVVQSPRYKIIEKKQPVAFWCNPISGHNTLYWYLQNLGQGPELLIRYENEEAVDDSQLPKDRFSAERLKGVDSTLKIQPAELGDSAVYLCASSLPGTGPYEQYFGPGTRLTVT.

The chain couples TRBV6-1 to TRBJ2-1; 9 bases map to TRBD1. After removal of 0 bases from V and 1 base from J, the junction contained 4 bases not matched to a gene. Germline-derived CDR1 and CDR2 are MNHNS and SASEGT. The CDR3 runs 17 residues. The CDR3 DNA reads as TGTGCCAGCAGTGAAGCAGCGACAGGGGGTTCCTACAATGAGCAGTTCTTC. Translated: CASSEAATGGSYNEQFF.

The chain is built from TRBV4-3 and TRBJ2-1; 8 bases are shared with TRBD1. In germline, CDR1 is LGHNA, CDR2 YSLEER. The CDR3 runs 13 residues. With V trimmed by 0 bases and J by 15 bases, 7 bases remained unmatched. The CDR3 DNA follows: TGCGCCAGCAGCCAAGACCGGGACAGGCCTAGGTTCTTC. Translated, it gives CASSQDRDRPRFF.

The V call is TRBV27, the J call TRBJ2-2, with 13 bases lining up with TRBD2. The V and J ends lost 9 bases and 6 bases, in that order; junction bases with no gene match: 7. Germline CDR1 and CDR2: MNHEY and SMNVEV (reference sequence). The CDR3 consists of 15 residues. CDR3 sequence reads: CASWTSGRGAGELFF. The CDR3 DNA is TGTGCCAGTTGGACTAGCGGGAGAGGGGCCGGGGAGCTGTTTTTT.

V gene TRBV27 combines with J gene TRBJ1-3; 10 bases are a match to TRBD1. This CDR3 is built from 14 residues. Germline V gene data show CDR1 as MNHEY and CDR2 as SMNVEV (reference sequence). The trim removed 6 bases at V and 1 base at J, leaving 0 bases unmatched. The CDR3 protein is CASRDRGSGNTIYF. CDR3 DNA: TGTGCCAGCAGGGACAGGGGGTCTGGAAACACCATATATTTT.

The rearrangement joins TRBV27 to TRBJ2-1, with a weak D call TRBD2 (5 bases). The germline gives CDR1 MNHEY, CDR2 SMNVEV (reference sequence). This CDR3 is 16 amino acids long. Trimming removed 5 bases at V and 3 bases at J, with 17 bases between. CDR3 in DNA: TGTGCCAGCAGTGATCCCGAGCGGAGAAACTACAATGAGCAGTTCTTC. Its protein is CASSDPERRNYNEQFF.

V and J are TRBV6-1 and TRBJ2-7, with D possibly being TRBD1 (6 bases). The V and J ends lost 0 bases and 2 bases respectively, with 14 bases between them. The CDR3 has 16 amino acids. Per the germline V gene, CDR1 is MNHNS and CDR2 is SASEGT. The CDR3 nucleotides read TGTGCCAGCAGTGAAGCGCAGGGCACAGGGACCTACGAGCAGTACTTC. Protein sequence: CASSEAQGTGTYEQYF.

The chain links TRBV18 to TRBJ1-1; no clear D gene. The CDR3 is 15 amino acids. In germline, CDR1 is KGHSH, CDR2 LQKENI. Trimming took off 2 bases at V and 1 base at J, with 11 bases between the two ends. CDR3 in amino acids: CASSPRQEGNTEAFF. In DNA form, the CDR3 reads TGTGCCAGCTCACCAAGGCAGGAGGGGAACACTGAAGCTTTCTTT.

Of note for this clone: It is likely a read error, because the conserved phenylalanine at the end of the CDR3 is missing. It is unclear where the CDR3 begins or ends on the DNA, so no DNA is shown, and the CDR3 is as TCRdb lists it. The rearrangement joins TRBV30 to TRBJ2-4; TRBD2, as called in the table, went unchecked against the DNA. The germline V gene has CDR1 GTSNPN and CDR2 SVGIG (reference sequence). The CDR3 is 10 residues long, ends included. CDR3 sequence: CAWSPVIEDY.

The rearrangement joins TRBV6-1 to TRBJ2-7; weak D call: TRBD2 (5 bases). The germline V and J ends were trimmed by 3 bases and 2 bases, with 11 bases remaining between them. The CDR3 loop spans 14 amino acids. The germline CDR1 and CDR2 sequences are MNHNS and SASEGT. The CDR3 region has the DNA TGTGCCAGCAGTGAGTTGAGAGGGACCTACGAGCAGTACTTC. Protein: CASSELRGTYEQYF.

This chain uses TRBV6-5 with TRBJ2-1, with D unresolved. CDR1 is MNHEY and CDR2 is SVGAGI in the germline V gene. This CDR3 region has 14 residues. V lost 0 bases, J lost 3 bases, and 6 bases lay in between. The CDR3 DNA reads as TGTGCCAGCAGTTACTCGAAGAGCTACAATGAGCAGTTCTTC. Amino acids: CASSYSKSYNEQFF.

This clone was detected only once. The chain links TRBV4-3 to TRBJ1-2; 7 bases agree with TRBD1. CDR1 is LGHNA, CDR2 YSLEER, per germline. This CDR3 is 15 amino acids long. V trimming: 4 bases; J trimming: 8 bases; junction bases outside the gene matches: 13. The chain's CDR3 is CASSPSSTGRYGYTF. The CDR3 bases are TGCGCCAGCAGCCCTTCATCGACAGGGAGGTACGGCTACACCTTC.

The V call is TRBV4-3, the J call TRBJ2-2, with 7 bases identical to TRBD2. V trimming: 4 bases; J trimming: 7 bases; junction bases outside the gene matches: 9. The length of the CDR3 is 15 residues. CDR1 is LGHNA, CDR2 YSLEER, per germline. CDR3 bases: TGCGCCAGCAGCCGCGGGAGAGGGGTGGGCGGGGAGCTGTTTTTT. Encoded protein: CASSRGRGVGGELFF.

This chain links TRBV11-2 with TRBJ2-3; 7 bases map to TRBD2. The CDR3 sequence is 16 residues long. Unmatched junction bases numbered 6, after V lost 1 base and J lost 2 bases. The germline V gene encodes CDR1 SGHAT and CDR2 FQNNGV. CDR3 DNA: TGTGCCAGCAGCTTAGGAGCTAGCGGAAACACAGATACGCAGTATTTT. Residues: CASSLGASGNTDTQYF.

The chain carries TRBV7-2 and TRBJ1-1, with D perhaps matching TRBD1 (6 bases). In germline, CDR1 is SGHTA, CDR2 FQGNSA. V lost 5 bases to trimming and J lost 1 base, with 14 bases between them. The CDR3 spans 15 residues. The CDR3 region is CASSRKQGTNTEAFF. The CDR3 DNA reads as TGTGCCAGCAGCCGTAAACAGGGAACGAACACTGAAGCTTTCTTT. Full variable domain (rest looked up from reference TRBV7-2 and TRBJ1-1): GAGVSQSPSNKVTEKGKDVELRCDPISGHTALYWYRQSLGQGLEFLIYFQGNSAPDKSGLPSDRFSAERTGGSVSTLTIQRTQQEDSAVYLCASSRKQGTNTEAFFGQGTRLTVV.

This chain joins TRBV13 and TRBJ1-1; D uncertain. The CDR3 contains 11 residues. The germline CDR1 and CDR2 sequences are PRHDT and FYEKMQ (reference sequence). V gave up 5 bases and J gave up 8 bases, with 9 bases separating them. CDR3 nucleotide sequence: TGTGCCAGCAGCCAGAACAGAGAAGCTTTCTTT. Translated: CASSQNREAFF.